Listed below are T cell receptor beta chains from one sample, sequenced in a study of control samples from healthy donors and cancer patients. Assay used: immunoSEQ multiplex PCR; TCRdb lists only in-frame clones, some missing. The table records roughly 100,000 clones, around 88% of them present only once. Sequencing used blood. The receptors were sampled from a man aged 25 to 45 in good health. CDR3s include the opening cysteine and the closing phenylalanine or tryptophan. A D gene is named only where the DNA matches it firmly. Clone size is shown for a subset of rows, as once, few, many or a class of expanded clone.

clone size	D gene	J gene	V gene	CDR3 protein	CDR3 DNA
.	.	TRBJ2-7	TRBV19	CASSPSPGAYEQYF	TGTGCCAGTAGTCCTTCGCCGGGGGCCTACGAGCAGTACTTC
.	.	TRBJ1-5	TRBV6-1	CASSAQSRQGNQPQHF	TGTGCCAGCAGTGCACAGAGCCGACAGGGCAATCAGCCCCAGCATTTT
.	TRBD2	TRBJ2-1	TRBV6-5	CASSLAGAYNEQFF	TGTGCCAGCAGTCTAGCGGGGGCCTACAATGAGCAGTTCTTC
.	TRBD1	TRBJ1-6	TRBV5-1	CASSQTNPGQGSYNSPLHF	TGCGCCAGCAGCCAGACAAATCCAGGACAGGGCTCCTATAATTCACCCCTCCACTTT
few	.	TRBJ1-5	TRBV2	CASNSQTSNQPQHF	TGTGCCAGCAATTCTCAAACTAGCAATCAGCCCCAGCATTTT
.	.	TRBJ1-5	TRBV19	CASSSNQPQHF	TGTGCCAGTAGTTCCAATCAGCCCCAGCATTTT
.	TRBD1	TRBJ1-3	TRBV13	CASSQDRAGNTIYF	TGTGCCAGCAGCCAGGACAGGGCTGGAAACACCATATATTTT
.	.	TRBJ2-2	TRBV19	CASSRGEGTTGELFF	TGTGCCAGTAGTCGCGGAGAGGGGACCACCGGGGAGCTGTTTTTT
.	TRBD1	TRBJ1-5	TRBV12-3/TRBV12-4	CASGQAVWQPQHF	TGTGCCAGCGGACAGGCGGTTTGGCAGCCCCAGCATTTT
.	.	TRBJ2-4	TRBV6-2/TRBV6-3	CASSYGAVNHGKNIQYF	TGTGCCAGCAGTTACGGGGCGGTCAACCACGGCAAAAACATTCAGTACTTC
.	.	TRBJ1-4	TRBV15	CATSRANVEKLFF	TGTGCCACCAGCAGAGCCAACGTTGAAAAACTGTTTTTT
.	TRBD2	TRBJ2-3	TRBV2	CATKLAGVTDTQYF	TGTGCCACCAAGCTAGCGGGGGTCACAGATACGCAGTATTTT
.	.	TRBJ2-7	TRBV5-6	CASSLETGAVGEQYF	TGTGCCAGCAGCTTGGAGACGGGGGCGGTAGGCGAGCAGTACTTC
.	.	TRBJ2-3	TRBV28	CASSPVQYSTDTQYF	TGTGCCAGCAGTCCTGTGCAATATAGCACAGATACGCAGTATTTT
.	.	TRBJ1-2	TRBV7-9	CASSLVQTNYGYTF	TGTGCCAGCAGCTTAGTACAGACCAACTATGGCTACACCTTC
.	.	TRBJ2-7	TRBV7-6	CASSQAAGNLGDEQYF	TGTGCCAGCAGCCAAGCGGCAGGGAATCTTGGGGACGAGCAGTACTTC
.	.	TRBJ2-7	TRBV27	CASSLSTGQQYF	TGTGCCAGCAGTTTATCCACCGGGCAGCAGTACTTC
.	.	TRBJ1-4	TRBV5-1	CASSRGTPNEKLFF	TGCGCCAGCAGTCGTGGGACTCCTAATGAAAAACTGTTTTTT
.	TRBD2	TRBJ2-3	TRBV11-2	CASSSLAGGPISADTQYF	TGTGCCAGCAGCTCACTAGCGGGAGGGCCTATTTCCGCAGATACGCAGTATTTT
once	.	TRBJ1-2	TRBV14	CASSQDGDGYYGYTF	TGTGCCAGCAGCCAAGACGGGGACGGATACTATGGCTACACCTTC
once	.	TRBJ1-5	TRBV2	CASSFSQKGGNQPQHF	TGTGCCAGCAGCTTTTCACAGAAGGGAGGCAATCAGCCCCAGCATTTT
.	.	TRBJ1-1	TRBV27	CASSLTGMNTEAFF	TGTGCCAGCAGTTTAACGGGAATGAACACTGAAGCTTTCTTT
.	TRBD2	TRBJ2-7	TRBV6-1	CASSERLAGVAHEQYF	TGTGCCAGCAGTGAAAGACTAGCGGGAGTAGCCCACGAGCAGTACTTC
.	TRBD2	TRBJ2-5	TRBV4-3	CASSQILAGKQETQYF	TGCGCCAGCAGCCAAATACTAGCGGGAAAACAAGAGACCCAGTACTTC
.	TRBD2	TRBJ2-1	TRBV19	CASSIDLTSGNLNEQFF	TGTGCCAGTAGTATAGATCTGACTAGCGGGAACCTCAATGAGCAGTTCTTC
.	.	TRBJ2-3	TRBV11-3	CASSTRERTDTQYF	TGTGCCAGCAGCACCCGGGAGCGCACAGATACGCAGTATTTT
once	.	TRBJ2-3	TRBV4-2	CASSDAQTDTQYF	TGTGCCAGCAGCGATGCCCAAACAGATACGCAGTATTTT
few	.	TRBJ2-2	TRBV7-9	CASSLSMATGELFF	TGTGCCAGCAGCTTATCCATGGCCACCGGGGAGCTGTTTTTT
.	.	TRBJ2-1	TRBV21-1	CASSNSSSGSTYNEQFF	TGTGCCAGCAGCAATTCTAGCAGCGGGAGTACCTACAATGAGCAGTTCTTC
.	TRBD2	TRBJ2-1	TRBV6-4	CARFTLLAAYNEQFF	TGTGCCAGGTTCACTTTGCTAGCGGCCTACAATGAGCAGTTCTTC
once	.	TRBJ1-1	TRBV5-1	CASSPGTRTEAFF	TGCGCCAGCAGCCCCGGGACAAGGACTGAAGCTTTCTTT
.	TRBD1	TRBJ1-5	TRBV5-6	CASSLWTGGYSNQPQHF	TGTGCCAGCAGCTTATGGACAGGGGGCTATAGCAATCAGCCCCAGCATTTT
.	TRBD1	TRBJ1-1	TRBV19	CASSRRTGTEAFF	TGTGCCAGTAGTAGGAGGACAGGGACTGAAGCTTTCTTT
.	.	TRBJ2-7	TRBV28	CASSSNKKALGGYEQYF	TGTGCCAGCAGTTCCAATAAAAAGGCGCTGGGCGGCTACGAGCAGTACTTC
few	.	TRBJ1-5	TRBV5-6	CASSFSNQPQHF	TGTGCCAGCAGCTTCAGCAATCAGCCCCAGCATTTT
.	.	TRBJ2-5	TRBV6-2/TRBV6-3	CASSYSWAPGTQYF	TGTGCCAGCAGTTACTCGTGGGCCCCAGGGACCCAGTACTTC
.	.	TRBJ1-6	TRBV5-6	CASSLWPSPLHF	TGTGCCAGCAGCTTGTGGCCTTCACCCCTCCACTTT
.	.	TRBJ1-1	TRBV6-2/TRBV6-3	CASSFKENTEAFF	TGTGCCAGCAGTTTTAAGGAGAACACTGAAGCTTTCTTT
.	.	TRBJ1-1	TRBV3-1/TRBV3-2	CASSQVFDRNTEAFF	TGTGCCAGCAGCCAAGTTTTTGACAGGAACACTGAAGCTTTCTTT
.	.	TRBJ2-2	TRBV18	CASSPLVRAGELFF	TGTGCCAGCTCACCACTAGTACGGGCCGGGGAGCTGTTTTTT
.	.	TRBJ1-1	TRBV5-1	CASSLLGGVGTEAFF	TGCGCCAGCAGCTTGTTGGGGGGAGTCGGCACTGAAGCTTTCTTT